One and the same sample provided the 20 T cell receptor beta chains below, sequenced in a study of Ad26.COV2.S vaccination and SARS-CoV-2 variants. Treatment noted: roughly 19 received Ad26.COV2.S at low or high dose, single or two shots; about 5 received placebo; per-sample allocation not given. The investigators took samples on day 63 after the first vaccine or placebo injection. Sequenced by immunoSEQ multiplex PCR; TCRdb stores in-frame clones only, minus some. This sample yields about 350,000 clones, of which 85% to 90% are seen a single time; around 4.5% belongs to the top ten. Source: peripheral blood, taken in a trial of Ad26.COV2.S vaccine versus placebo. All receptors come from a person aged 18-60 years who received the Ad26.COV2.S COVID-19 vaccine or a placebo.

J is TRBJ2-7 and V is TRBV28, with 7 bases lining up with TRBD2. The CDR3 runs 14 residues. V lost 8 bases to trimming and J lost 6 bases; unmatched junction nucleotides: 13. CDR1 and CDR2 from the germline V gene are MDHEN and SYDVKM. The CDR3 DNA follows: TGTGCCAGCTCATACACTGGACTAGACTCCGAGCAGTACTTC. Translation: CASSYTGLDSEQYF.

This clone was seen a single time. CDR3 bases: TGTGCCAGCAGTGAGCGGCAGGGGCTGGAGCAGTACTTC. The encoded protein is CASSERQGLEQYF. V and J are TRBV2 and TRBJ2-7; D might be TRBD1 (6 bases). Trimming removed 3 bases at V and 7 bases at J, with 13 bases between. The CDR3 has 13 residues. The V gene's germline CDR1 is SNHLY and CDR2 FYNNEI.

The CDR3 is CASSQDRAGGSYEQYF. In DNA, the CDR3 is TGCGCCAGCAGCCAAGATAGGGCAGGGGGTTCCTACGAGCAGTACTTC. This chain joins TRBV4-3 and TRBJ2-7, with 7 bases aligning to TRBD1. V was pared by 0 bases and J by 1 base, with 6 bases of the junction left unmatched. CDR1 and CDR2 from the germline V gene are LGHNA and YSLEER. This CDR3 has 16 amino acids.

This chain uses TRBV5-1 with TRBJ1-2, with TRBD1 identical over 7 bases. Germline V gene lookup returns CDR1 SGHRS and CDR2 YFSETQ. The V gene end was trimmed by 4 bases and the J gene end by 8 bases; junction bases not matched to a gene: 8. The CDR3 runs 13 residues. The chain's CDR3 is CASSPGTVEGYTF. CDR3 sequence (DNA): TGCGCCAGCAGCCCCGGGACAGTCGAGGGCTACACCTTC.

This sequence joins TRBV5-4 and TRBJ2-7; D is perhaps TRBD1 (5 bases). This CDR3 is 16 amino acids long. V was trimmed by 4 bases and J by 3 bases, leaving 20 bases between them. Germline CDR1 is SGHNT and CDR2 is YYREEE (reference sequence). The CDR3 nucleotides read TGTGCCAGCAGCCTTGCAGGGTATAGTTTACACTACGAGCAGTACTTC. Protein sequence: CASSLAGYSLHYEQYF.

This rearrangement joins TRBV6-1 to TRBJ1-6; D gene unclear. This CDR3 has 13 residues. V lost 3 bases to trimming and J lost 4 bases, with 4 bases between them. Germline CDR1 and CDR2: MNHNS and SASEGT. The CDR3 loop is CASSDLYNSPLHF. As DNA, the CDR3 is TGTGCCAGCAGTGACCTGTATAATTCACCCCTCCACTTT.

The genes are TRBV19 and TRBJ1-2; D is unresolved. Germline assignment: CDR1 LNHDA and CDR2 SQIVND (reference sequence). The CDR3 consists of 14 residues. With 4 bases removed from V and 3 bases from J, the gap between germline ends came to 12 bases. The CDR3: CASSTPWADYGYTF. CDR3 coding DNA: TGTGCCAGTAGTACCCCTTGGGCCGACTATGGCTACACCTTC.

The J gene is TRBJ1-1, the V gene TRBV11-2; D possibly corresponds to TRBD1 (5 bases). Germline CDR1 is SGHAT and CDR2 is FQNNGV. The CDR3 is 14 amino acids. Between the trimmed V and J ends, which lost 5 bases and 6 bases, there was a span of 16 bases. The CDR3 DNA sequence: TGTGCCAGCAGCGGGCTGTCAGGGCACCCTGAAGCTTTCTTT. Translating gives CASSGLSGHPEAFF.

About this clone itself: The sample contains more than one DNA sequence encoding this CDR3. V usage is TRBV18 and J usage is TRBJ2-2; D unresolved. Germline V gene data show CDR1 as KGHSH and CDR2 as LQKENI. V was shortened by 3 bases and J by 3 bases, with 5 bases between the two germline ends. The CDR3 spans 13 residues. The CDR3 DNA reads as TGTGCCAGCTCACCTCGGGACACCGGGGAGCTGTTTTTT. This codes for CASSPRDTGELFF.

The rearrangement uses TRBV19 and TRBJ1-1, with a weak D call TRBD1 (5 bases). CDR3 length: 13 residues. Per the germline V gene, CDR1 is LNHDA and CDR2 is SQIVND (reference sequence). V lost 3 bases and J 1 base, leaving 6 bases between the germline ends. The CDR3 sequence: CASSMQGNTEAFF. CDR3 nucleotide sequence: TGTGCCAGTAGTATGCAGGGGAACACTGAAGCTTTCTTT.

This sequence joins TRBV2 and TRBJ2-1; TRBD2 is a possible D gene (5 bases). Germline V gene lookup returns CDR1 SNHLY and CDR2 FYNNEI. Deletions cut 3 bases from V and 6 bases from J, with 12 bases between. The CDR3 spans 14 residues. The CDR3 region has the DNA TGTGCCAGCAGTGACGGGGTAGCCTTCAATGAGCAGTTCTTC. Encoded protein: CASSDGVAFNEQFF. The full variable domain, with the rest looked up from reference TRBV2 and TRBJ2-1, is EPEVTQTPSHQVTQMGQEVILRCVPISNHLYFYWYRQILGQKVEFLVSFYNNEISEKSEIFDDQFSVERPDGSNFTLKIRSTKLEDSAMYFCASSDGVAFNEQFFGPGTRLTVL.

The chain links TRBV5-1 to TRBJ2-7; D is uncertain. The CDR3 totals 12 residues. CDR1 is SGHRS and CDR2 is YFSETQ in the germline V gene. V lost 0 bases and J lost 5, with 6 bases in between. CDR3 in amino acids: CASSLESHEQYF. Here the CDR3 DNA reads TGCGCCAGCAGCTTGGAATCTCACGAGCAGTACTTC.

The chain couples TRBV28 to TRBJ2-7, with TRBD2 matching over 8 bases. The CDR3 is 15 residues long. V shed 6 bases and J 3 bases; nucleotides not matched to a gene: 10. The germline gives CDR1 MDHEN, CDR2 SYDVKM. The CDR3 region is CASRPKIAGHYEQYF. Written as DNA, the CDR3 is TGTGCCAGCAGACCAAAGATAGCGGGGCACTACGAGCAGTACTTC.

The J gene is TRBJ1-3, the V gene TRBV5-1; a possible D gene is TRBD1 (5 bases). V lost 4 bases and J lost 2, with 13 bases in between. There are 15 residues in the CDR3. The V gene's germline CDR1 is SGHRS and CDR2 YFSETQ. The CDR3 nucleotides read TGCGCCAGCAGCGCGACAGTCCGCGCTGGAAACACCATATATTTT. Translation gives CASSATVRAGNTIYF.

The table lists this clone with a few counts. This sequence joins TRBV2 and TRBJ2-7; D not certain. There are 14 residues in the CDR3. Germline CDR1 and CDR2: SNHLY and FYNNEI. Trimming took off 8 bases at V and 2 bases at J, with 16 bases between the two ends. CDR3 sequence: CASLRDHQAYEQYF. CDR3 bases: TGTGCCAGCCTCCGAGACCATCAGGCCTACGAGCAGTACTTC.

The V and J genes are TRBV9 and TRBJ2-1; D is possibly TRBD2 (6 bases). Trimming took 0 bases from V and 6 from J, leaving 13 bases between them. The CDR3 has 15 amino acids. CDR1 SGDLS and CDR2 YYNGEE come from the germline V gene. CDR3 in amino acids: CASSVGAGGFNEQFF. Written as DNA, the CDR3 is TGTGCCAGCAGCGTAGGAGCGGGTGGCTTCAATGAGCAGTTCTTC.

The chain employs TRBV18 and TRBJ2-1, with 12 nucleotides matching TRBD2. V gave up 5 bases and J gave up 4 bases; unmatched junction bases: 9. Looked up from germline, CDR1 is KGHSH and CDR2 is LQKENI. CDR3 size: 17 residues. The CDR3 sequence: CASSSPSGRASYNEQFF. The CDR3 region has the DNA TGTGCCAGCTCATCCCCTAGCGGGAGGGCCTCTTACAATGAGCAGTTCTTC.

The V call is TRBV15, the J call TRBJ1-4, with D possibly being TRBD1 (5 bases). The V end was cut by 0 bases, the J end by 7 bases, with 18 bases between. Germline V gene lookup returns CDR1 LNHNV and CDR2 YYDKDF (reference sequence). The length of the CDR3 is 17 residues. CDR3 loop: CATSRDLGDVSGEKLFF. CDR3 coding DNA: TGTGCCACCAGCAGAGATCTTGGGGACGTCTCAGGTGAAAAACTGTTTTTT.

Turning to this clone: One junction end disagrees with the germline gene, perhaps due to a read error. CDR3 nucleotide sequence: TGTGCCACTATTCCCGGGACAGGGAATGGGCAGTTCTTC. Its protein product is CATIPGTGNGQFF. The chain employs TRBV19 and TRBJ2-1; TRBD1 matches 9 bases. This CDR3 has 13 amino acids. The germline V gene has CDR1 LNHDA and CDR2 SQIVND (reference sequence).

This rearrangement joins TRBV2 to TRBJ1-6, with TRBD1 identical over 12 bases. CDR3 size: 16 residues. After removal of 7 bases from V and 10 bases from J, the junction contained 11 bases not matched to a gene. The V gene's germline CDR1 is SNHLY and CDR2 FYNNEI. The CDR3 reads CASTSSRGTGGSPLHF. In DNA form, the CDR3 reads TGTGCCAGCACGTCGAGCCGGGGGACAGGGGGCTCACCCCTCCACTTT.